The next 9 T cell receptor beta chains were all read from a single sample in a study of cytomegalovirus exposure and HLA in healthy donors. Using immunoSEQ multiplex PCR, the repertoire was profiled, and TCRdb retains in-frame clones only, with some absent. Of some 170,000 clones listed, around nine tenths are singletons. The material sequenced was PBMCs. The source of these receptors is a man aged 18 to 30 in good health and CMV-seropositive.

This CDR3 is CASSPGQGAEREAFF. Written as DNA, the CDR3 is TGTGCCAGCAGCCCGGGACAGGGGGCCGAGAGAGAAGCTTTCTTT. The chain is built from TRBV7-2 and TRBJ1-1; TRBD1 agrees at 12 bases. V lost 5 bases and J lost 8; bases outside the gene matches: 9. Germline assignment: CDR1 SGHTA and CDR2 FQGNSA. The CDR3 has 15 residues.

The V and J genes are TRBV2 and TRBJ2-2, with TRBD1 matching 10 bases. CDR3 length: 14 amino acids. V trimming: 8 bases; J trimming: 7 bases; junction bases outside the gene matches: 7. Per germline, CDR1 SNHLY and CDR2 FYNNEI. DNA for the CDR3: TGTGCCAGCGCAGGACAGGGGGGCGGCGGGGAGCTGTTTTTT. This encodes CASAGQGGGGELFF.

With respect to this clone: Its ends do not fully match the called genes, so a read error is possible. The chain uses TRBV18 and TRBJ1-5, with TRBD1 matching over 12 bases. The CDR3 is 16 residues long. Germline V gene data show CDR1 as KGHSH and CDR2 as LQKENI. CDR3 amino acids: CASSPPGQGAHQPQHF. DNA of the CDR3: TGTGCCAGCTCTCCACCGGGACAGGGGGCCCATCAGCCCCAGCATTTT.

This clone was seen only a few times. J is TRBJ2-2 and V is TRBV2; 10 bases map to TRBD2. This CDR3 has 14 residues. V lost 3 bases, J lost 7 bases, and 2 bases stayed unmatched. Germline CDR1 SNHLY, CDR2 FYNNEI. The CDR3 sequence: CASSEPSGSGELFF. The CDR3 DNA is TGTGCCAGCAGTGAGCCTAGCGGGAGCGGGGAGCTGTTTTTT.

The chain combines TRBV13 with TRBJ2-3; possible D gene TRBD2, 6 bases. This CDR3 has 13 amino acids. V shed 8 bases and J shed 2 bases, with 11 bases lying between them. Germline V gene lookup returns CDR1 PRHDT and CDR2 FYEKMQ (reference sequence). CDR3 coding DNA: TGTGCCAGCCTTGGGACTCTCACAGATACGCAGTATTTT. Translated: CASLGTLTDTQYF. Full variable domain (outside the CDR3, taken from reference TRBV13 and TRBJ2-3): AAGVIQSPRHLIKEKRETATLKCYPIPRHDTVYWYQQGPGQDPQFLISFYEKMQSDKGSIPDRFSAQQFSDYHSELNMSSLELGDSALYFCASLGTLTDTQYFGPGTRLTVL.

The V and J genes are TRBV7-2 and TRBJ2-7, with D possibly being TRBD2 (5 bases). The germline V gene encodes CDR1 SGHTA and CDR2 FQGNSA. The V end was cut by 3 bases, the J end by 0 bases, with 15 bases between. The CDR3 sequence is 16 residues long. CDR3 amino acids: CASSFEGPASSYEQYF. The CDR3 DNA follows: TGTGCCAGCAGCTTTGAGGGCCCCGCGAGCTCCTACGAGCAGTACTTC.

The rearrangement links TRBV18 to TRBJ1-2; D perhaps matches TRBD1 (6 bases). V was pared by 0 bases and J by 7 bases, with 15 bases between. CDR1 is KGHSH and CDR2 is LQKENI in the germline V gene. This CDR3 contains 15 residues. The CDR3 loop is CASSPPAGAGGGYTF. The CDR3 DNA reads TGTGCCAGCTCACCACCTGCGGGGGCCGGAGGTGGCTACACCTTC.

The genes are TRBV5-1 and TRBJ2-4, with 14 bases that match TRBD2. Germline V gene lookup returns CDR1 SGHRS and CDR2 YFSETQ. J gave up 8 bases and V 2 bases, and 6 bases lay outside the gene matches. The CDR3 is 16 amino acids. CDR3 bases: TGCGCCAGCAGCTTCGGGACTAGCGGGAGCGGAGACATTCAGTACTTC. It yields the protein CASSFGTSGSGDIQYF.

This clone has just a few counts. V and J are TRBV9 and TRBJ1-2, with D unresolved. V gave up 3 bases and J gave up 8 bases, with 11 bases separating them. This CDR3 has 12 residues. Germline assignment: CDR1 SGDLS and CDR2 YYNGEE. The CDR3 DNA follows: TGTGCCAGCAGCGGCCGCAGGCCAGGCTACACCTTC. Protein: CASSGRRPGYTF.